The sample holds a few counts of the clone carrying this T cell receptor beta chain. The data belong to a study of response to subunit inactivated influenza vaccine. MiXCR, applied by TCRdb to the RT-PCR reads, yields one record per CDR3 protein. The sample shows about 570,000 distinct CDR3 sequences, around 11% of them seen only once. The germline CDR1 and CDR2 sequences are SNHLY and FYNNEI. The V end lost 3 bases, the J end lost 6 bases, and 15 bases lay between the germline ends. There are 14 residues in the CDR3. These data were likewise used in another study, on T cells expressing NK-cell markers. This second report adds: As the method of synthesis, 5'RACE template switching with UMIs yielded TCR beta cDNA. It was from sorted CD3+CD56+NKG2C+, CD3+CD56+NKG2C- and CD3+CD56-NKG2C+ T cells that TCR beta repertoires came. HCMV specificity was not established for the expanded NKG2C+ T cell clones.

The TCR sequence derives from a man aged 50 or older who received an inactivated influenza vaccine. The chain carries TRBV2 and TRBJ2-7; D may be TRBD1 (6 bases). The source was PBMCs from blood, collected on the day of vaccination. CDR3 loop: CASSDRGSPLEQYF. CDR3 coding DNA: TGTGCCAGCAGTGACAGGGGTTCTCCTCTCGAGCAGTACTTC.